A selection of T cell receptor beta chains follows, all from one sample in a study of blood T cell repertoires in COVID-19. The repertoire was sequenced with immunoSEQ multiplex PCR; TCRdb's copy has only in-frame clones and lacks some. The sample has 220,000 or so clones, about 85% seen once. The sample comprised peripheral blood. These receptors all stem from a woman aged 55 to 70 who had recovered from COVID-19. Each CDR3 is given with its conserved first and last residue. D genes are given only for firm matches. Clone size is given for some rows only: seen once, a few or many times, or a class if the clone is expanded.

CDR3: CASRSGGSSYNEQFF
length: 15
size: few
J: TRBJ2-1
V: TRBV2
D: TRBD2

CDR3: CASSLVGRAGQQLGAQYF
length: 18
size: -
J: TRBJ2-5
V: TRBV7-2
D: -

CDR3: CASNTPGTGTPEQYF
length: 15
size: -
J: TRBJ2-7
V: TRBV7-2
D: TRBD1

CDR3: CASSLGADQGGGNTIYF
length: 17
size: once
J: TRBJ1-3
V: TRBV5-6
D: -

CDR3: CASSLVERGAQGEQFF
length: 16
size: -
J: TRBJ2-1
V: TRBV4-1
D: TRBD2

CDR3: CASSQGLQQETQYF
length: 14
size: -
J: TRBJ2-5
V: TRBV7-9
D: TRBD2

CDR3: CASSSTQGGGSYEQYF
length: 16
size: -
J: TRBJ2-7
V: TRBV7-9
D: -

CDR3: CASSLSGVSLDTQYF
length: 15
size: -
J: TRBJ2-3
V: TRBV5-8
D: -

CDR3: CASRPTGSVDSPLHF
length: 15
size: -
J: TRBJ1-6
V: TRBV5-7
D: -

CDR3: CATDNRPLDTEAFF
length: 14
size: -
J: TRBJ1-1
V: TRBV6-6
D: -

CDR3: CASSLRFDQPQHF
length: 13
size: once
J: TRBJ1-5
V: TRBV7-3
D: -

CDR3: CASSLAGGPRRDTQYF
length: 16
size: -
J: TRBJ2-3
V: TRBV7-9
D: TRBD2

CDR3: CAISDPGLNTGELFF
length: 15
size: -
J: TRBJ2-2
V: TRBV10-3
D: -

CDR3: CASSPHRRKTQYF
length: 13
size: -
J: TRBJ2-5
V: TRBV6-5
D: -

CDR3: CASSVRKGLAGGYNEQFF
length: 18
size: -
J: TRBJ2-1
V: TRBV9
D: TRBD2

CDR3: CASSPFLGASYGYTF
length: 15
size: -
J: TRBJ1-2
V: TRBV7-9
D: -

CDR3: CASRETGTAFF
length: 11
size: -
J: TRBJ1-1
V: TRBV25-1
D: TRBD1

CDR3: CASSLSLRAEAFF
length: 13
size: -
J: TRBJ1-1
V: TRBV5-1
D: -

CDR3: CASRQGRDYGYTF
length: 13
size: few
J: TRBJ1-2
V: TRBV6-1
D: TRBD1

CDR3: CASSEERGGTRYNEQFF
length: 17
size: -
J: TRBJ2-1
V: TRBV2
D: TRBD2

CDR3: CSVEVGAANYGYTF
length: 14
size: -
J: TRBJ1-2
V: TRBV29-1
D: -

CDR3: CALGTGASYGYTF
length: 13
size: -
J: TRBJ1-2
V: TRBV12-3/TRBV12-4
D: TRBD1

CDR3: CASSPTGTGGYTF
length: 13
size: -
J: TRBJ1-2
V: TRBV6-5
D: -

CDR3: CASSPLGGGGELFF
length: 14
size: -
J: TRBJ2-2
V: TRBV19
D: TRBD1

CDR3: CASSQDARVSDSPLHF
length: 16
size: -
J: TRBJ1-6
V: TRBV14
D: -

CDR3: CASSAQGGVYGYTF
length: 14
size: -
J: TRBJ1-2
V: TRBV9
D: TRBD1

CDR3: CASSPGGTGFSPQHTEAFF
length: 19
size: -
J: TRBJ1-1
V: TRBV13
D: TRBD1

CDR3: CASNLGVGYGYTF
length: 13
size: once
J: TRBJ1-2
V: TRBV7-2
D: -

CDR3: CASSYSQGTTNEKLFF
length: 16
size: -
J: TRBJ1-4
V: TRBV6-5
D: -

CDR3: CASRPGNRNSPLHF
length: 14
size: -
J: TRBJ1-6
V: TRBV6-5
D: -

CDR3: CASSQGRNTEAFF
length: 13
size: -
J: TRBJ1-1
V: TRBV14
D: -

CDR3: CASSRGQGVTDTQYF
length: 15
size: once
J: TRBJ2-3
V: TRBV6-5
D: TRBD1

CDR3: CASRKQGARNQPQHF
length: 15
size: -
J: TRBJ1-5
V: TRBV2
D: TRBD1

CDR3: CASSQGTGYGSPLHF
length: 15
size: -
J: TRBJ1-6
V: TRBV3-1/TRBV3-2
D: -

CDR3: CASAGGATDTQYF
length: 13
size: -
J: TRBJ2-3
V: TRBV4-1
D: TRBD2

CDR3: CASSQVDRSYNEQFF
length: 15
size: -
J: TRBJ2-1
V: TRBV4-2
D: -

CDR3: CASSLTGTGSSYEQYF
length: 16
size: few
J: TRBJ2-7
V: TRBV7-3
D: TRBD1

CDR3: CASSQDSAGDTQYF
length: 14
size: -
J: TRBJ2-3
V: TRBV3-1/TRBV3-2
D: -

CDR3: CASSQDGTLAGYNEQFF
length: 17
size: -
J: TRBJ2-1
V: TRBV4-2
D: TRBD2

CDR3: CAINPTDSYSSSTDTQYF
length: 18
size: -
J: TRBJ2-3
V: TRBV10-3
D: -

CDR3: CASSLVGARAETEAFF
length: 16
size: -
J: TRBJ1-1
V: TRBV13
D: -

CDR3: CASSYPVDTQYF
length: 12
size: -
J: TRBJ2-3
V: TRBV6-2/TRBV6-3
D: -

CDR3: CASSLELGPSYEQYF
length: 15
size: -
J: TRBJ2-7
V: TRBV5-1
D: -

CDR3: CAWIQGAPEAFF
length: 12
size: -
J: TRBJ1-1
V: TRBV30
D: TRBD1

CDR3: CASSLSGGAYNEQFF
length: 15
size: -
J: TRBJ2-1
V: TRBV7-3
D: TRBD2

CDR3: CASSLSSLGGGELFF
length: 15
size: -
J: TRBJ2-2
V: TRBV27
D: -

CDR3: CASSLVSGITGELFF
length: 15
size: -
J: TRBJ2-2
V: TRBV11-3
D: -

CDR3: CAISDSGRDGETQYF
length: 15
size: -
J: TRBJ2-5
V: TRBV10-3
D: TRBD2

CDR3: CASSSRGLETQYF
length: 13
size: -
J: TRBJ2-5
V: TRBV3-1/TRBV3-2
D: TRBD1

CDR3: CAIRNGGSSYNSPLHF
length: 16
size: -
J: TRBJ1-6
V: TRBV7-2
D: -

CDR3: CAWSVQGAAFF
length: 11
size: -
J: TRBJ1-1
V: TRBV30
D: -

CDR3: CASSPGLAGGADTQYF
length: 16
size: -
J: TRBJ2-3
V: TRBV4-2
D: TRBD2

CDR3: CASSLGDREIAGYTF
length: 15
size: -
J: TRBJ1-2
V: TRBV5-4
D: TRBD1

CDR3: CASSPRGDTGELFF
length: 14
size: -
J: TRBJ2-2
V: TRBV6-5
D: TRBD2

CDR3: CASSLGGTGGKNIQYF
length: 16
size: -
J: TRBJ2-4
V: TRBV5-4
D: TRBD1

CDR3: CASSPGSYNEQFF
length: 13
size: -
J: TRBJ2-1
V: TRBV3-1/TRBV3-2
D: -

CDR3: CASSLGQGALNEQYF
length: 15
size: -
J: TRBJ2-7
V: TRBV27
D: TRBD1

CDR3: CAWSRDFGNTEAFF
length: 14
size: -
J: TRBJ1-1
V: TRBV30
D: -

CDR3: CASSSSLGRGPPDEQFF
length: 17
size: -
J: TRBJ2-1
V: TRBV7-3
D: -